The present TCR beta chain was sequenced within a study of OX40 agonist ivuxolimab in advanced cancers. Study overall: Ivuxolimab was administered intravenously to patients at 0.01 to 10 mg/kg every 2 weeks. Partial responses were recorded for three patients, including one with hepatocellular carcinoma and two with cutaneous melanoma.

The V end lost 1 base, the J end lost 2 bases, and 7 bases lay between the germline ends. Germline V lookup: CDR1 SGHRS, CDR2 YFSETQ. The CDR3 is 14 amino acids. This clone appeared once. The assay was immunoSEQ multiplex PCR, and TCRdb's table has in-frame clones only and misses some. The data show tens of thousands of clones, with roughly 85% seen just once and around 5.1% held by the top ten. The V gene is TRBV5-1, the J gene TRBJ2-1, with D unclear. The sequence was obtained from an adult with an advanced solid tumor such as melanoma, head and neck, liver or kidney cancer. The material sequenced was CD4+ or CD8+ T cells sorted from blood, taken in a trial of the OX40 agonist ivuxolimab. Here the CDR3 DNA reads TGCGCCAGCAGCTTGAATTTTGCCTACAATGAGCAGTTCTTC. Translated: CASSLNFAYNEQFF. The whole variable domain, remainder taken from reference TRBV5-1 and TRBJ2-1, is KAGVTQTPRYLIKTRGQQVTLSCSPISGHRSVSWYQQTPGQGLQFLFEYFSETQRNKGNFPGRFSGRQFSNSRSEMNVSTLELGDSALYLCASSLNFAYNEQFFGPGTRLTVL.